Given below is one T cell receptor beta chain in context. No cognate antigen has been identified for it. There are no base qualities to consult, and no much larger clone falls within one base. Enrolling through a virtual design, the prospective study's participants ranged in age from roughly 18 to 89 years and lived across approximately 25 United States geographic areas. In the prospective study, cohorts were assigned on the basis of participant-reported clinical history obtained from a screening survey and a study questionnaire. Mobile phlebotomists in the prospective study collected whole blood, serum and a nasopharyngeal or oropharyngeal swab from every participant. Over an approximately two-month period, participants in the prospective study had the option of providing additional blood draws and questionnaires. Before DNA extraction, blood samples from the prospective study were shipped at room temperature or frozen.

The immunoSEQ Assay, a bias-controlled multiplex PCR, was used to amplify TCRbeta CDR3 regions from genomic DNA. Per the authors' processing: The number of nucleated cells in each sample was estimated by amplification of reference gene primers within the assay. To quantify the absolute abundance of each unique TCRbeta CDR3 rearrangement, sequence reads were collapsed and filtered. For each sample, productive Simpson clonality was calculated as the square root of Simpson's diversity index across productive rearrangements. As stored in TCRdb, this immuneACCESS dataset retains in-frame rearrangements with V and J assigned. A fraction of the clones does not appear; measured against another copy, unresolved V genes explain less than half of the discrepancy, and the remainder lacks a known reason. That table supplies the V and J calls and clone size; D and trimming were determined from the DNA. This sample has over 350,000 clones in its table, and about 85% of those were observed once. Of the sample, about 2% is held by the ten largest clones.

This sample was taken from a study of blood T cell repertoires in COVID-19 (TCRdb year 2020). For the study in its entirety: The collaborator samples originated in the United States, Italy and Spain and spanned the acute and convalescent phases of COVID-19. Samples were obtained from the ongoing ImmuneRACE study (first 160 participants) and from some 1,300 subjects provided by 6 global collaborators. The prospective study material was composed of cDNA or gDNA derived from T cells, B-cell-depleted T cells, or PBMCs. The dataset comprised deeply sampled blood TCRbeta repertoires from subjects exposed to, actively infected with, or recovered from COVID-19. Where available, HLA class I and class II types were taken from metadata supplied by the sample provider and were not determined by assay-based typing. Nearly every sample came with metadata listing a de-identified subject ID, COVID-19 status, age in years and sex. The repertoires were released in a freely available public database meant as a resource for research on the immune response to SARS-CoV-2. General study outcomes and caveats: The quantity of clinical and demographic metadata differed by source and by participant and was supplied without curation.

CDR3 length: 16 amino acids, cysteine to phenylalanine. Only CDR3 DNA is held: 48 bases, read in frame from base 1. From the germline V gene, CDR1 is SGHRS and CDR2 is YFSETQ. Trimming takes 3 bases from V and 0 bases from J, and the germline ends sit 13 bases apart. The sample taken for sequencing was PBMCs or T cells enriched from blood (not recorded which). The rearrangement combines TRBV5-1 with TRBJ1-3; the D gene cannot be named for sure. This sequence originates from a woman under 30 with acute COVID-19. The CDR3 protein: CASSSRESYSGNTIYF. At the DNA level, the sequence is TGCGCCAGCAGCTCTCGGGAAAGTTACTCTGGAAACACCATATATTTT. This CDR3, with the reference TRBV5-1 and TRBJ1-3 proteins standing in past its ends, gives the full variable domain KAGVTQTPRYLIKTRGQQVTLSCSPISGHRSVSWYQQTPGQGLQFLFEYFSETQRNKGNFPGRFSGRQFSNSRSEMNVSTLELGDSALYLCASSSRESYSGNTIYFGEGSWLTVV.